The 11 T cell receptor beta chains presented below share a single source sample, sequenced in a study of OX40 agonist ivuxolimab in advanced cancers. Repertoires were generated with immunoSEQ multiplex PCR, while TCRdb's copy carries only in-frame clones and drops some. The sample has approximately 80,000 clones, approximately 89% seen once. This material consisted of CD4+ or CD8+ T cells sorted from blood, taken in a trial of the OX40 agonist ivuxolimab. These receptors all stem from an adult with an advanced solid tumor such as melanoma, head and neck, liver or kidney cancer.

The chain is built from TRBV9 and TRBJ1-5; TRBD1 might be the D (6 bases). Germline-derived CDR1 and CDR2 are SGDLS and YYNGEE. V was shortened by 0 bases and J by 6 bases, with 13 bases between the two germline ends. CDR3 length equals 15 residues. CDR3 DNA sequence: TGTGCCAGCAGCGTAGCAGGGGATCTGAGTCAGCCCCAGCATTTT. Translated: CASSVAGDLSQPQHF.

The chain joins TRBV4-3 to TRBJ1-2; D might be TRBD1 (5 bases). The CDR3 spans 15 residues. V lost 0 bases, J lost 6 bases, and 14 bases lay in between. CDR1 is LGHNA, CDR2 YSLEER, per germline. CDR3 DNA: TGCGCCAGCAGCCAAGAAAGGGGCAGGGTGCATGGCTACACCTTC. Protein: CASSQERGRVHGYTF.

The rearrangement uses TRBV18 and TRBJ1-4; D remains ambiguous. CDR3 length: 14 amino acids. With 3 bases removed from V and 3 bases from J, the gap between germline ends came to 8 bases. Germline CDR1 is KGHSH and CDR2 is LQKENI. The CDR3 nucleotides are TGTGCCAGCTCACCCGCAGACGCTAATGAAAAACTGTTTTTT. Protein: CASSPADANEKLFF.

The genes are TRBV28 and TRBJ1-2, with 9 bases aligning to TRBD1. The V and J ends lost 7 bases and 1 base, in that order; junction bases with no gene match: 1. The CDR3 is 13 residues long. The germline V gene has CDR1 MDHEN and CDR2 SYDVKM. The CDR3: CASKGQGNYGYTF. CDR3 DNA: TGTGCCAGCAAGGGACAGGGTAACTATGGCTACACCTTC.

Note on this clone: The CDR3 end shows no conserved phenylalanine or tryptophan, and so a read error is likely. The limits of the CDR3 on the DNA are not certain, so only TCRdb's listed CDR3 is given. The rearrangement uses TRBV28 and TRBJ2-7; the table's D call TRBD1 went unverified against the DNA. 13 amino acids form the CDR3, both terminal residues included. Per the germline V gene, CDR1 is MDHEN and CDR2 is SYDVKM. The CDR3 here is CASSLTGTGSPVI.

This clone was counted once. The rearrangement uses TRBV9 and TRBJ2-7; 13 bases align to TRBD2. J was trimmed by 7 bases and V by 4 bases; bases with no gene match: 8. Germline CDR1 is SGDLS and CDR2 is YYNGEE. This CDR3 comprises 15 residues. The CDR3, as DNA: TGTGCCAGCAGCAGACTAGCGGGAGGCGGGGGAGAGCAGTACTTC. Protein: CASSRLAGGGGEQYF. Looking up the rest from reference TRBV9 and TRBJ2-7 gives the full variable domain: DSGVTQTPKHLITATGQRVTLRCSPRSGDLSVYWYQQSLDQGLQFLIQYYNGEERAKGNILERFSAQQFPDLHSELNLSSLELGDSALYFCASSRLAGGGGEQYFGPGTRLTVT.

The V call is TRBV19, the J call TRBJ2-7; weak D call: TRBD1 (5 bases). CDR3 size: 14 residues. CDR1 and CDR2 (germline): LNHDA, SQIVND (reference sequence). Trimming shortened V by 4 bases and J by 3 bases, and 13 bases separated the two germline ends. The CDR3, as DNA: TGTGCCAGTAGTAAGAATTCAGGGAACTACGAGCAGTACTTC. Its translation: CASSKNSGNYEQYF.

The rearrangement links TRBV10-3 to TRBJ1-2, with a tentative D call TRBD1 (6 bases). V was pared by 11 bases and J by 2 bases, with 12 bases between. This CDR3 region has 12 residues. Germline lookup yields CDR1 ENHRY and CDR2 SYGVKD. CDR3 DNA: TGTGCCTCTAGGACAGAAAACTATGGCTACACCTTC. Translation gives CASRTENYGYTF.

This clone has just one count. V is TRBV27 and J is TRBJ2-7, with a weak D call TRBD1 (6 bases). CDR1 is MNHEY and CDR2 is SMNVEV in the germline V gene (reference sequence). This CDR3 spans 14 amino acids. V lost 0 bases and J lost 6, with 12 bases in between. The CDR3: CASSLSSGDAEQYF. Here the CDR3 DNA reads TGTGCCAGCAGTTTATCTTCAGGGGACGCCGAGCAGTACTTC.

The V call is TRBV11-2, the J call TRBJ2-1; D unresolved. Deletions cut 3 bases from V and 5 bases from J, with 8 bases between. The CDR3 extends over 13 amino acids. Germline V gene sequence: CDR1 SGHAT, CDR2 FQNNGV. DNA of the CDR3: TGTGCCAGCAGCTTTCTTGGGGACAATGAGCAGTTCTTC. Protein: CASSFLGDNEQFF. The whole variable domain, remainder taken from reference TRBV11-2 and TRBJ2-1, is EAGVAQSPRYKIIEKRQSVAFWCNPISGHATLYWYQQILGQGPKLLIQFQNNGVVDDSQLPKDRFSAERLKGVDSTLKIQPAKLEDSAVYLCASSFLGDNEQFFGPGTRLTVL.

The chain recombines TRBV5-1 with TRBJ2-2; 7 nucleotides agree with TRBD1. CDR1 and CDR2 from the germline V gene are SGHRS and YFSETQ. The CDR3 length is 14 residues. The V and J ends lost 6 bases and 4 bases, in that order; junction bases with no gene match: 6. The DNA for the CDR3 is TGCGCCAGCACCCGGGACAGTCCCACCGGGGAGCTGTTTTTT. Translation gives CASTRDSPTGELFF. Combining the CDR3 with reference TRBV5-1 and TRBJ2-2 gives the whole variable domain KAGVTQTPRYLIKTRGQQVTLSCSPISGHRSVSWYQQTPGQGLQFLFEYFSETQRNKGNFPGRFSGRQFSNSRSEMNVSTLELGDSALYLCASTRDSPTGELFFGEGSRLTVL.